This T cell receptor beta chain was retrieved from a study of T cells after yellow fever vaccination. Study-level information: SMART-Seq v4 Ultra Low Input prepared libraries from low-cell fractions.

This CDR3 is built from 13 residues. Germline V gene lookup returns CDR1 DFQATT and CDR2 SNEGSKA (reference sequence). V was clipped by 6 bases and J by 3 bases; unmatched bases: 5. Whole-study results and caveats: The secondary response was weaker, and its peak arrived faster, on day 5 versus 15. The booster saw the reappearance of most primary-vaccination clones (around 95% CD4, around 88% CD8).

Many counts were recorded for this clonotype. Its antigen is not known. In TCRdb, the 5' RACE reads were re-called with MiXCR into one record per CDR3 protein. Here the sample spans roughly 320,000 distinct CDR3 sequences, around 11% being singletons. The sample here was CD4+ T cells sorted from PBMCs, taken 45 days after the yellow fever booster vaccination. The V call is TRBV20-1, the J call TRBJ2-3; TRBD2 matches at 8 bases. The clonotype was recovered from a man between 18 and 29 years old who received the YFV17D yellow fever vaccine. DNA for the CDR3: TGCAGTGCCGGACTAGCACCGACAGATACGCAGTATTTT. Protein: CSAGLAPTDTQYF.